This entry is about one T cell receptor (beta chain). Its antigen is as yet unknown. The data were obtained in a study of CD8+ T cells in alopecia areata. After isolation, RNA underwent reverse transcription to generate cDNA as the sequencing template. The protocol was immunoSEQ multiplex PCR, while the TCRdb copy is restricted to in-frame clones and leaves out a portion. The sample contains about 91,000 clones, about 40% of which appear only once. Starting from PBMCs, sorting isolated CD4+ and CD8+ T cells. Overall study findings and caveats: Sequencing of scalp samples also captures resident alphabeta T cells of normal skin.

This receptor was obtained from a human donor with alopecia areata. The material sequenced was CD4+ T cells sorted from blood.

The CDR3 here is CASSGTLSRALHEQYF. The CDR3, as DNA: TGTGCCAGCAGTGGAACCTTAAGCAGGGCTCTTCACGAGCAGTACTTC. J is TRBJ2-7 and V is TRBV2; maybe TRBD1 (5 bases). Looked up from germline, CDR1 is SNHLY and CDR2 is FYNNEI. The CDR3 extends over 16 amino acids. Trimming pared 4 bases from V and 5 bases from J, leaving 21 bases between.